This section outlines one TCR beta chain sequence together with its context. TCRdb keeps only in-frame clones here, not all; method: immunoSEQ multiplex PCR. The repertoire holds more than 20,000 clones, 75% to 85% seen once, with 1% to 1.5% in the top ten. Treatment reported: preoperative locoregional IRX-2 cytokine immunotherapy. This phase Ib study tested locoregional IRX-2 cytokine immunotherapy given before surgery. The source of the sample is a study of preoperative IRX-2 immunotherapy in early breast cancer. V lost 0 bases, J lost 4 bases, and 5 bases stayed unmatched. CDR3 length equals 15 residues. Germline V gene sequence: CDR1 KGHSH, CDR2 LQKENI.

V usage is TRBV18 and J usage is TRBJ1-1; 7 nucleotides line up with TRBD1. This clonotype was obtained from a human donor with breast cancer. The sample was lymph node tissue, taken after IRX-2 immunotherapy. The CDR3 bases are TGTGCCAGCTCACCACCGTCCAACAGGGGCACTGAAGCTTTCTTT. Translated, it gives CASSPPSNRGTEAFF. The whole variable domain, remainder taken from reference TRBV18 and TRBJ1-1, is NAGVMQNPRHLVRRRGQEARLRCSPMKGHSHVYWYRQLPEEGLKFMVYLQKENIIDESGMPKERFSAEFPKEGPSILRIQQVVRGDSAAYFCASSPPSNRGTEAFFGQGTRLTVV.